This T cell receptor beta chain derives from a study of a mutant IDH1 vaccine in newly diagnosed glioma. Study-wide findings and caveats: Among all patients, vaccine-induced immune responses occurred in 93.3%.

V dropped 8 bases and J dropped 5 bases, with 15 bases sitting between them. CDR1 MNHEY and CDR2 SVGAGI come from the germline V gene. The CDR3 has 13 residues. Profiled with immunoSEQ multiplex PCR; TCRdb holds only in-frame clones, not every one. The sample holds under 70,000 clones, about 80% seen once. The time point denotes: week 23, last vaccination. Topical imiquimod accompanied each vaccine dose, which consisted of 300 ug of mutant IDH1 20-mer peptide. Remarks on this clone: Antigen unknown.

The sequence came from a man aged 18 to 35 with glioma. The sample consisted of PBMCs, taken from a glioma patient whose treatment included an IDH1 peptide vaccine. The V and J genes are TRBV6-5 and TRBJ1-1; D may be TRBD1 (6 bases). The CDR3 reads CASWGWGHTEAFF. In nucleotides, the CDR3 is TGTGCCAGCTGGGGGTGGGGGCATACTGAAGCTTTCTTT.